The rows below give T cell receptor beta chains drawn from one sample of a study of blood T cell repertoires in COVID-19. Assay: immunoSEQ multiplex PCR; the TCRdb copy retains only in-frame clones and omits some. Among about 200,000 clones, over 75% were seen once, and the ten largest hold about 7.7%. Sequencing was performed on PBMCs or T cells enriched from blood (not recorded which). The receptor set was obtained from a woman aged 35 to 49 with acute COVID-19. CDR3s include the opening cysteine and the closing phenylalanine or tryptophan. D genes are given only for firm matches.

J | D | V | CDR3
TRBJ2-2 | TRBD2 | TRBV6-2/TRBV6-3 | CASSYSRAGVYRGELFF
TRBJ1-2 | TRBD1 | TRBV5-4 | CASSSRDREDGYGYTF
TRBJ2-4 | TRBD1 | TRBV10-2 | CASTPQDRGGIQYF
TRBJ2-5 | TRBD1 | TRBV3-1/TRBV3-2 | CASSHGGRGRGETQYF
TRBJ2-1 | . | TRBV7-2 | CASSLRDGRGVYNEQFF
TRBJ1-3 | . | TRBV30 | CAWGGSGNTIYF
TRBJ1-6 | . | TRBV4-3 | CASRDLLGGNSPLHF
TRBJ1-3 | . | TRBV7-2 | CASSTTPGSGNTIYF
TRBJ1-5 | . | TRBV12-3/TRBV12-4 | CASSPPVGPQHF
TRBJ1-1 | . | TRBV2 | CASSELGLMNTEAFF
TRBJ1-2 | TRBD1 | TRBV18 | CASSPNPGQATSYGYTF
TRBJ2-3 | . | TRBV3-1/TRBV3-2 | CASSGVEGGPDTQYF
TRBJ2-7 | . | TRBV3-1/TRBV3-2 | CASSQGNKGREQYF
TRBJ1-1 | TRBD1 | TRBV14 | CASSFGQGNTEAFF
TRBJ1-1 | TRBD1 | TRBV28 | CASRPPTGGINTEAFF
TRBJ1-5 | . | TRBV7-2 | CASSLGLFGRGSNQPQHF
TRBJ1-2 | TRBD1 | TRBV28 | CASRPPGGNGYTF
TRBJ2-2 | . | TRBV12-3/TRBV12-4 | CASSWRGNGELFF
TRBJ2-7 | TRBD1 | TRBV7-9 | CASSPRTGGSNEQYF
TRBJ2-7 | TRBD2 | TRBV11-3 | CASSYLAGSGALHEQYF
TRBJ2-1 | . | TRBV12-5 | CASGVDTYNEQFF
TRBJ2-2 | . | TRBV6-1 | CASSESPQQGTGELFF
TRBJ1-6 | TRBD1 | TRBV19 | CASSTDRGNSPLHF
TRBJ2-3 | . | TRBV7-9 | CASSRAPGDTQYF
TRBJ2-5 | TRBD2 | TRBV5-1 | CASSPNGGAGETQYF
TRBJ1-2 | . | TRBV19 | CASSPVRVDYGYTF
TRBJ2-1 | . | TRBV19 | CASSPRTGLGVDEQFF
TRBJ2-3 | . | TRBV18 | CASSPSVGARDTQYF
TRBJ1-2 | . | TRBV10-3 | CAISRQANYGYTF
TRBJ1-2 | TRBD1 | TRBV5-6 | CASSLGTGGANYGYTF
TRBJ1-1 | . | TRBV9 | CASSVVGAETEAFF
TRBJ1-6 | . | TRBV12-3/TRBV12-4 | CASSTVESPLHF
TRBJ2-2 | TRBD1 | TRBV19 | CASSADRGHGGELFF
TRBJ1-5 | . | TRBV25-1 | CASSVLNQPQHF
TRBJ1-6 | . | TRBV4-2 | CASSQEQGLGWNSPLHF
TRBJ1-1 | . | TRBV7-2 | CASSLTRTEAFF
TRBJ1-2 | TRBD1 | TRBV30 | CAQGGNYGYTF